Presented here are 6 T cell receptor beta chains from one specimen sequenced in a study of OX40 agonist ivuxolimab in advanced cancers. To prepare the library, the immunoSEQ multiplex PCR assay was applied. TCRdb took over this immuneACCESS table, retaining in-frame rearrangements with V and J assigned. Such tables are incomplete; in checked studies, under half of the missing clones stem from an unresolved V gene, and the remainder is unexplained. The sample yields under 70,000 clones; approximately 90% were counted once. Approximately 8% of the sample belongs to the ten largest clones. This specimen consisted of CD4+ or CD8+ T cells sorted from blood, obtained in a trial of the OX40 agonist ivuxolimab. These receptors were collected from an adult with an advanced solid tumor such as melanoma, head and neck, liver or kidney cancer.

This clone was observed a single time. This chain uses TRBV10-2 with TRBJ1-4; tentative D call: TRBD1 (5 bases). Germline V gene lookup returns CDR1 WSHSY and CDR2 SAAADI. CDR3 length equals 16 residues. V lost 4 bases to trimming and J lost 5 bases, with 17 bases between them. The DNA of the CDR3 is TGCGCCAGCAGTGTCCAGGGTGAGGGGACGAATGAAAAACTGTTTTTT. Its translation: CASSVQGEGTNEKLFF.

The rearrangement joins TRBV7-7 to TRBJ2-5; D gene uncertain. V shed 5 bases and J shed 5 bases, with 18 bases lying between them. The CDR3 loop spans 15 amino acids. Germline V gene lookup returns CDR1 SSHAT and CDR2 FNYEAQ (reference sequence). This CDR3 reads CASSPSTGPGETQYF. The CDR3 DNA sequence: TGTGCCAGCAGCCCCTCTACCGGGCCTGGGGAGACCCAGTACTTC.

The gene calls are TRBV7-2 and TRBJ2-3, with a tentative D call TRBD2 (5 bases). The CDR3 consists of 16 residues. The V end was cut by 5 bases, the J end by 2 bases, with 17 bases between. Germline lookup yields CDR1 SGHTA and CDR2 FQGNSA. The CDR3 protein is CASSLPGGGHTDTQYF. CDR3 sequence (DNA): TGTGCCAGCAGCCTCCCAGGAGGCGGCCACACAGATACGCAGTATTTT.

In nucleotides, the CDR3 is TGTGCCAGCCTTGGGGGGGGAGGGAACACTGAAGCTTTCTTT. This translates into CASLGGGGNTEAFF. V and J are TRBV7-6 and TRBJ1-1, with D tentatively TRBD1 (5 bases). There are 14 residues in the CDR3. The germline CDR1 and CDR2 sequences are SGHVS and FNYEAQ. Deletions cut 8 bases from V and 1 base from J, with 14 bases between.

V is TRBV5-4 and J is TRBJ2-3; tentatively, D is TRBD1 (5 bases). This CDR3 is built from 15 residues. V lost 8 bases, J lost 1 base, and 17 bases lay in between. The germline gives CDR1 SGHNT, CDR2 YYREEE (reference sequence). The CDR3 nucleotides are TGTGCCAGTAGGGGAACGGCTGACCGCACAGATACGCAGTATTTT. Encoded protein: CASRGTADRTDTQYF.

The chain employs TRBV7-9 and TRBJ1-4; TRBD1 might be the D (6 bases). The CDR3 loop spans 18 amino acids. The V end was cut by 1 base, the J end by 2 bases, with 17 bases between. The germline gives CDR1 SEHNR, CDR2 FQNEAQ (reference sequence). CDR3 region: CASSLGPQGLLTNEKLFF. Here the CDR3 DNA reads TGTGCCAGCAGCTTAGGTCCACAGGGTCTGTTGACTAATGAAAAACTGTTTTTT. The full variable domain, with the rest looked up from reference TRBV7-9 and TRBJ1-4, is DTGVSQNPRHKITKRGQNVTFRCDPISEHNRLYWYRQTLGQGPEFLTYFQNEAQLEKSRLLSDRFSAERPKGSFSTLEIQRTEQGDSAMYLCASSLGPQGLLTNEKLFFGSGTQLSVL.